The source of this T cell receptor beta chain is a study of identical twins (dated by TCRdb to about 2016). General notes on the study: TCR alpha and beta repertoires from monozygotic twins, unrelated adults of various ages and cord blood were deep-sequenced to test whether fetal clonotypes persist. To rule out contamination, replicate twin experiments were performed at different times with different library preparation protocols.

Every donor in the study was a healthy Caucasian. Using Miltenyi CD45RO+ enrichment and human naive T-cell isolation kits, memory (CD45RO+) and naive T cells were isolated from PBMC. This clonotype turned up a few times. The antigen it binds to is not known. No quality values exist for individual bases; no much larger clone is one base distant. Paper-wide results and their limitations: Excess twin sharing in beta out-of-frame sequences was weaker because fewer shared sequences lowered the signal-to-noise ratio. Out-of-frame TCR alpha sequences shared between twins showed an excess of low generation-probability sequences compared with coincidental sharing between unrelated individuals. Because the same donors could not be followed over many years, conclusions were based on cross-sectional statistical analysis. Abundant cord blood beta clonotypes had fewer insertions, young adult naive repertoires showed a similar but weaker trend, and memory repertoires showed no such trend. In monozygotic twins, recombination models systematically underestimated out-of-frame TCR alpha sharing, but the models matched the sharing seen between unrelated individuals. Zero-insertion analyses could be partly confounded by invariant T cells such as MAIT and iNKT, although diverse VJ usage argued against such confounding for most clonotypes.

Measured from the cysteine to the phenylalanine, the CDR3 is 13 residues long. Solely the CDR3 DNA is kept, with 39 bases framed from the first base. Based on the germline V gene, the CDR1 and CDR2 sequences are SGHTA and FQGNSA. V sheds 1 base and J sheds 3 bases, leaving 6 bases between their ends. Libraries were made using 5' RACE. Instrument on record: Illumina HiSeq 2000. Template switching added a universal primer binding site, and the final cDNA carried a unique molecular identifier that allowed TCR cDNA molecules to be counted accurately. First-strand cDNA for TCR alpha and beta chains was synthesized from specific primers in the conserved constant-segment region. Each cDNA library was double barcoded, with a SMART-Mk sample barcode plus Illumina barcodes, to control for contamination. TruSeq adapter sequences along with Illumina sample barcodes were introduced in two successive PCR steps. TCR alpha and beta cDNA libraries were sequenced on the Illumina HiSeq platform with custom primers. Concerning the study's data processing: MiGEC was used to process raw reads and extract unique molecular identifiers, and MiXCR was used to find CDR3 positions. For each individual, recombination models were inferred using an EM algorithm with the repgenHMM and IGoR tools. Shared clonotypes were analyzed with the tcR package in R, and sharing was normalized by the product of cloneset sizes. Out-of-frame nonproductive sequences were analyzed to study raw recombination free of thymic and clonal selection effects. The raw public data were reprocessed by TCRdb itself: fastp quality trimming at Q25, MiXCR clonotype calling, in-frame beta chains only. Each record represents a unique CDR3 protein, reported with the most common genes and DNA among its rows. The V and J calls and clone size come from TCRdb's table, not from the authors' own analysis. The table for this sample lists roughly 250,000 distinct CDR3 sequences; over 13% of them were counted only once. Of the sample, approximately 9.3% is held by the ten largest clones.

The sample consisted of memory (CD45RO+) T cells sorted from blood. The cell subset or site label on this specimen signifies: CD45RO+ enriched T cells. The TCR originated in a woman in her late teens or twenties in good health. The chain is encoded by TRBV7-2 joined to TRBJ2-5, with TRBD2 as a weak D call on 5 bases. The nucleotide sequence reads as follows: TGTGCCAGCAGCTTAGAAGCGGAAGAGACCCAGTACTTC. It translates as CASSLEAEETQYF.